The TCR beta chain under discussion was sequenced for a study of technical replicates of blood from several donors. The CDR3 is 16 residues long. V lost 0 bases to trimming and J lost 5 bases; unmatched junction nucleotides: 9. CDR1 and CDR2 from the germline V gene are MNHEY and SVGAGI. Method: immunoSEQ multiplex PCR; TCRdb's copy keeps in-frame clones and lacks some. The repertoire includes approximately 89,000 clones, 94% of them detected once, and about 0.4% sits in the top ten. This TCR was recovered from a human donor in good health. The chain is built from TRBV6-5 and TRBJ1-2; TRBD1 matches at 7 bases. Sequencing was performed on T cells isolated from PBMCs. The CDR3 spells CASSYSPPGQLYGYTF. CDR3 sequence (DNA): TGTGCCAGCAGTTACTCGCCTCCGGGACAGCTTTATGGCTACACCTTC.